The 9 T cell receptor beta chains below come from one sample, sequenced in a study of cytomegalovirus exposure and HLA in healthy donors. 60 Vbeta and 13 Jbeta primers were used in PCR. The repertoire was sequenced with immunoSEQ multiplex PCR; TCRdb's copy has only in-frame clones and lacks some. The sample has 200,000 to 250,000 clones; 82% are singletons. Sequenced sample: PBMCs. These receptors all come from a woman aged 40 to 50 in good health and CMV-seropositive.

The V call is TRBV4-3, the J call TRBJ1-1; 7 bases fit TRBD1. There are 18 residues in the CDR3. J was trimmed by 0 bases and V by 1 base; bases with no gene match: 11. CDR1 LGHNA and CDR2 YSLEER come from the germline V gene. CDR3 sequence: CASSQAPGTVVMNTEAFF. The CDR3 region has the DNA TGCGCCAGCAGCCAAGCCCCCGGGACAGTGGTGATGAACACTGAAGCTTTCTTT.

This clone was observed a single time. The chain joins TRBV2 to TRBJ2-7; no clear D gene. CDR1 SNHLY and CDR2 FYNNEI come from the germline V gene. The CDR3 contains 12 residues. The germline V and J ends were trimmed by 11 bases and 4 bases, with 15 bases remaining between them. The CDR3 region is CASSSANYEQYF. In DNA, the CDR3 is TGTGCCTCCTCGAGCGCTAATTACGAGCAGTACTTC.

This chain connects TRBV19 to TRBJ2-5; TRBD2 might be the D (6 bases). Per the germline V gene, CDR1 is LNHDA and CDR2 is SQIVND (reference sequence). V was shortened by 5 bases and J by 5 bases, with 15 bases between the two germline ends. The CDR3 contains 14 residues. The CDR3 DNA reads as TGTGCCAGTAGTGCACTGGGACTCGGCGAGACCCAGTACTTC. Protein product: CASSALGLGETQYF.

J is TRBJ1-1 and V is TRBV7-2; D possibly corresponds to TRBD1 (5 bases). Germline lookup yields CDR1 SGHTA and CDR2 FQGNSA. Between the trimmed V and J ends, which lost 1 base and 5 bases, there was a span of 14 bases. The length of the CDR3 is 15 residues. The CDR3 spells CASSLGDWGWTEAFF. CDR3 sequence (DNA): TGTGCCAGCAGCTTAGGGGACTGGGGTTGGACTGAAGCTTTCTTT.

This chain uses TRBV2 with TRBJ2-7, with D possibly being TRBD2 (6 bases). The V and J ends lost 6 bases and 5 bases respectively, with 17 bases between them. The CDR3 is 14 residues long. Germline V gene sequence: CDR1 SNHLY, CDR2 FYNNEI. The CDR3 sequence is CASRRDTYPHEQYF. DNA for the CDR3: TGTGCCAGCAGGCGGGATACTTATCCCCACGAGCAGTACTTC. Variable domain in full (rest from reference TRBV2 and TRBJ2-7): EPEVTQTPSHQVTQMGQEVILRCVPISNHLYFYWYRQILGQKVEFLVSFYNNEISEKSEIFDDQFSVERPDGSNFTLKIRSTKLEDSAMYFCASRRDTYPHEQYFGPGTRLTVT.

The V and J genes are TRBV7-8 and TRBJ1-1; 7 positions agree with TRBD1. Germline CDR1 and CDR2: SGHVS and FQNEAQ. The CDR3 sequence is 13 residues long. Trimming at V came to 1 base and at J to 7 bases, leaving 3 bases not matched to a gene. The CDR3 nucleotides read TGTGCCAGCAGCTTAGGGGGACAGAATGAAGCTTTCTTT. It specifies CASSLGGQNEAFF.

Only one count was recorded for this clone. This sequence joins TRBV5-1 and TRBJ2-3; 8 nucleotides align to TRBD2. In germline, CDR1 is SGHRS, CDR2 YFSETQ. The CDR3 length is 14 residues. V lost 6 bases, J lost 2 bases, and 5 bases stayed unmatched. The chain's CDR3 is CASMRGDPTDTQYF. The CDR3 bases are TGCGCCAGCATGCGGGGGGACCCCACAGATACGCAGTATTTT.

The CDR3 region is CASSPGQPNTGELFF. CDR3 DNA: TGTGCCAGCAGCCCCGGACAGCCGAACACCGGGGAGCTGTTTTTT. This chain connects TRBV5-8 to TRBJ2-2, with D possibly TRBD1 on 6 matching bases. The CDR3 runs to 15 residues. Between the trimmed V and J ends, which lost 4 bases and 0 bases, there was a span of 10 bases. The germline gives CDR1 SGHTS, CDR2 YDEGEE. The entire variable domain, with the rest obtained from reference TRBV5-8 and TRBJ2-2, is as follows: EAGVTQSPTHLIKTRGQQATLRCSPISGHTSVYWYQQALGLGLQFLLWYDEGEERNRGNFPPRFSGRQFPNYSSELNVNALELEDSALYLCASSPGQPNTGELFFGEGSRLTVL.

CDR3 in DNA: TGTGCCAGCAGCGGGGGGACAGGGGATGAAAAACTGTTTTTT. Encoded protein: CASSGGTGDEKLFF. V usage is TRBV9 and J usage is TRBJ1-4; 10 bases line up with TRBD1. In germline, CDR1 is SGDLS, CDR2 YYNGEE. The CDR3 totals 14 residues. V shed 3 bases, J shed 6 bases, and the junction held 2 bases outside the gene matches.